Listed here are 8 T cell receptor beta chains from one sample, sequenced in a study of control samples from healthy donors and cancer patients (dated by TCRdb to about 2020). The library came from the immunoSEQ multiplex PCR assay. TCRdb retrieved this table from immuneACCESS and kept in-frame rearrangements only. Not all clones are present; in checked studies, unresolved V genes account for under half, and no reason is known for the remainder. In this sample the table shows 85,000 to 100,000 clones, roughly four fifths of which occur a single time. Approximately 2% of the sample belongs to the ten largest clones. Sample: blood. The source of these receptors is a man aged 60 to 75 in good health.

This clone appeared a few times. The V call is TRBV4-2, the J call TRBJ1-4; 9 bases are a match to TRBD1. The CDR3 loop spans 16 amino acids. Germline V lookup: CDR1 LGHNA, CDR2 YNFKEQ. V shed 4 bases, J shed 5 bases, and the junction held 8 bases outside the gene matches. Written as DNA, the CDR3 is TGTGCCAGCAGCCGGGACCGAGGGACAGGGAATGAAAAACTGTTTTTT. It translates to CASSRDRGTGNEKLFF.

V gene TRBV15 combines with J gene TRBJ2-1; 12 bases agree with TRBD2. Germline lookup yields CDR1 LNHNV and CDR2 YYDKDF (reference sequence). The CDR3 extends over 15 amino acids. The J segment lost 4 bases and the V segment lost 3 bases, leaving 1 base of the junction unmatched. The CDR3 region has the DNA TGTGCCACCAGCAGCACTAGCGGGGGGTACAATGAGCAGTTCTTC. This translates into CATSSTSGGYNEQFF. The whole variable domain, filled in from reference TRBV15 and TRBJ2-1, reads DAMVIQNPRYQVTQFGKPVTLSCSQTLNHNVMYWYQQKSSQAPKLLFHYYDKDFNNEADTPDNFQSRRPNTSFCFLDIRSPGLGDTAMYLCATSSTSGGYNEQFFGPGTRLTVL.

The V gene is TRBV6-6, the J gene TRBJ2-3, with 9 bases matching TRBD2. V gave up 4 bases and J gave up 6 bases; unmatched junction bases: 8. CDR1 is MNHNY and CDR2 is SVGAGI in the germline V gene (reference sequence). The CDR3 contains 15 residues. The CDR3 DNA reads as TGTGCCAGCAGTTGGAGAGCGGGGGGCGGGGATACGCAGTATTTT. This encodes CASSWRAGGGDTQYF.

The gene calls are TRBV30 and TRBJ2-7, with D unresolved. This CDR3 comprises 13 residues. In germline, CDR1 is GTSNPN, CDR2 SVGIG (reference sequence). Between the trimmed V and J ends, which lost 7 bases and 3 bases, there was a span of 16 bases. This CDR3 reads CASRMPAGYEQYF. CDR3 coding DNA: TGTGCCTCACGGATGCCGGCCGGCTACGAGCAGTACTTC.

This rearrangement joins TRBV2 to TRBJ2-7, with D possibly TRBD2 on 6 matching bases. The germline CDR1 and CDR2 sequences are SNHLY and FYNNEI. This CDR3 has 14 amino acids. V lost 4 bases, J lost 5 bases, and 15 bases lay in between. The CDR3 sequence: CASSVSGTGDEQYF. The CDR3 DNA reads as TGTGCCAGCAGTGTTAGTGGGACTGGGGACGAGCAGTACTTC.

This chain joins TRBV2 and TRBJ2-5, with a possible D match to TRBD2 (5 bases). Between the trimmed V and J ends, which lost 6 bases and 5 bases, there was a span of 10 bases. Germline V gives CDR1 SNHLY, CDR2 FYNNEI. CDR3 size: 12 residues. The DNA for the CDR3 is TGTGCCAGCAGCTGGGGAGAGGAGACCCAGTACTTC. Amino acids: CASSWGEETQYF.

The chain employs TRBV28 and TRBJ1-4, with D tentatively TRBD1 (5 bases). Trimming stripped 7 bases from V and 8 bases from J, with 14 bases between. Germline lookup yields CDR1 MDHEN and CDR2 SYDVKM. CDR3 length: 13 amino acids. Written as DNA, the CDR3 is TGTGCCAGCAAGGAGGGACTTGTGGAAAAACTGTTTTTT. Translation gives CASKEGLVEKLFF.

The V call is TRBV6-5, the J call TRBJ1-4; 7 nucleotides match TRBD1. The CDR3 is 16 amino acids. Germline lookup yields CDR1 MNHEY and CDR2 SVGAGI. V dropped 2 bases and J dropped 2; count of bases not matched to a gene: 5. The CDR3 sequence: CASSYGGGWTNEKLFF. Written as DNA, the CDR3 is TGTGCCAGCAGTTACGGAGGGGGCTGGACTAATGAAAAACTGTTTTTT.